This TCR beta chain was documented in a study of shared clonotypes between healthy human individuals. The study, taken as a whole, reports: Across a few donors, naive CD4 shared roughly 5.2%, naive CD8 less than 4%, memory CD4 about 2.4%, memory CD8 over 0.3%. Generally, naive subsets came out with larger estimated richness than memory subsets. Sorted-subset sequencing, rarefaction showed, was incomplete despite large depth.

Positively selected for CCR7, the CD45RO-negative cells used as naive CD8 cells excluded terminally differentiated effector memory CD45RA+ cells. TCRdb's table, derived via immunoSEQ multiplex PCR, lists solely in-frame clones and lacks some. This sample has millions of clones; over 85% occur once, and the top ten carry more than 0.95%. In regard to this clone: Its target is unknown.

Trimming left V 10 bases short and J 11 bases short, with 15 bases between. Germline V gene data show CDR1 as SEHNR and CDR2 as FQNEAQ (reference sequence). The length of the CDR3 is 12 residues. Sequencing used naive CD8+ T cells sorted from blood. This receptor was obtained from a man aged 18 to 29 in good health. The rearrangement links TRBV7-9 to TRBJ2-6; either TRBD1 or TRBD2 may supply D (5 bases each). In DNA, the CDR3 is TGTGCCACCACCCCAGAGGGGTACGTCCTGACTTTC. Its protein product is CATTPEGYVLTF.